Only a few counts were recorded for the clone carrying this TCR beta chain. The V segment lost 6 bases and the J segment 2 bases; nucleotides outside the gene matches: 3. The CDR3 extends over 15 amino acids. Germline-derived CDR1 and CDR2 are MNHEY and SVGAGI. This entry is derived from a study of blood T cells in healthy people across ages. The second PCR ran roughly 6 to 11 cycles with a sample-barcoded 5' primer and J-beta primers. TCRdb processed the 5' RACE reads anew with MiXCR; each CDR3 protein has one entry. The sample lists about 1.4 million distinct CDR3 sequences; roughly 60% were seen once.

This TCR was recovered from a man aged 18 to 30 in good health. The sample was blood. The genes are TRBV6-5 and TRBJ2-1, with 11 positions matching TRBD2. CDR3 sequence: CASRRLAGTYNEQFF. In DNA form, the CDR3 reads TGTGCCAGCAGGAGACTAGCGGGGACCTACAATGAGCAGTTCTTC.